This entry features one T cell receptor beta chain sequence. Its cognate antigen is unknown. The data originate from a study of human T cells and chemical hapten exposure. Study in general: Sensitizing treatment utilized 2% DPC over a 2 cm by 2 cm portion of upper inner arm skin.

The time point: pre-sensitization, week 0. The sample's treatment: therapeutic diphenylcyclopropenone sensitization with weekly scalp DPC. Unique molecular identifiers were attached to individual cDNA molecules during library preparation. TCRdb independently ran MiXCR on the RACE reads; one entry per CDR3 protein. The sample includes over 55,000 distinct CDR3 sequences, more than 9% of them seen just once. CDR1 and CDR2 from the germline V gene are SQVTM and ANQGSEA. This CDR3 is 13 amino acids long. Trimming cost V 2 bases and J 10 bases; bases outside gene matches: 5. Findings of the study overall: The study found that DPC sensitization did not change TCRs above 1 in 1000 frequency.

This specimen was whole blood, taken in connection with sensitization to the hapten diphenylcyclopropenone (DPC). The chain carries TRBV29-1 and TRBJ2-1; 10 bases fit TRBD2. This TCR came from a man aged 35 to 55 with alopecia areata. Some clones in this sample may be carry-over from other donors' samples. The CDR3 DNA reads as TGCAGCGTTGAACCGAAGGGACTAGCGGAGCAGTTCTTC. Translation gives CSVEPKGLAEQFF.